Presented here are 30 T cell receptor beta chains from one specimen sequenced in a study of Ad26.COV2.S vaccination and SARS-CoV-2 variants. Treatment here: about 20 received Ad26.COV2.S at low or high dose, single or two shots; about 5 received placebo; per-sample allocation not given. Material that was analyzed had been drawn on day 63 after the first vaccine or placebo injection. Using immunoSEQ multiplex PCR, the repertoire was profiled, and TCRdb retains in-frame clones only, with some absent. The data show about 470,000 clones, with about 92% seen just once and less than 5.5% held by the top ten. Sequencing was performed on peripheral blood, taken in a trial of Ad26.COV2.S vaccine versus placebo. Every receptor here comes from a person aged 18 to 65 who received the Ad26.COV2.S COVID-19 vaccine or a placebo.

The V gene is TRBV5-6, the J gene TRBJ2-1; no firm D call. The V gene lost 2 bases and the J gene lost 0 bases, with 6 bases spanning the gap. Germline CDR1 SGHDT, CDR2 YYEEEE. The CDR3 loop spans 14 amino acids. CDR3 protein: CASSFVSSYNEQFF. The CDR3 DNA is TGTGCCAGCAGCTTTGTAAGCTCCTACAATGAGCAGTTCTTC.

The CDR3 coding sequence is TGTGCCAGCAGTTCCAATGGGGGTACCGGGGAGCTGTTTTTT. Translation gives CASSSNGGTGELFF. The chain carries TRBV6-2 or TRBV6-3 and TRBJ2-2; TRBD1 or TRBD2 may be the D gene (5 bases each). This CDR3 region has 14 residues. V was pared by 4 bases and J by 5 bases, with 11 bases between. CDR1 and CDR2 (germline): MNHEY, SVGEGT.

The chain is built from TRBV2 and TRBJ2-7; TRBD2 agrees at 9 bases. Trimming cost V 8 bases and J 5 bases; bases outside gene matches: 10. From germline, CDR1 is SNHLY and CDR2 FYNNEI. The CDR3 loop spans 14 amino acids. This CDR3 reads CASRPGLAYDEQYF. The CDR3 DNA sequence: TGTGCCAGCCGACCGGGACTAGCATATGACGAGCAGTACTTC. Supplemented by reference TRBV2 and TRBJ2-7, the full variable domain reads EPEVTQTPSHQVTQMGQEVILRCVPISNHLYFYWYRQILGQKVEFLVSFYNNEISEKSEIFDDQFSVERPDGSNFTLKIRSTKLEDSAMYFCASRPGLAYDEQYFGPGTRLTVT.

The V and J genes are TRBV7-9 and TRBJ2-2, with TRBD1 matching 9 bases. CDR3 size: 16 residues. The J segment lost 1 base and the V segment lost 5 bases, leaving 5 bases of the junction unmatched. Germline CDR1 reads SEHNR; CDR2 reads FQNEAQ (reference sequence). The CDR3 sequence is CASSSRTGVNTGELFF. In DNA form, the CDR3 reads TGTGCCAGCAGCAGTAGGACAGGGGTGAACACCGGGGAGCTGTTTTTT.

This chain links TRBV28 with TRBJ2-5; a weak D match, TRBD1 (6 bases). The CDR3 has 14 amino acids. Germline CDR1 MDHEN, CDR2 SYDVKM. With 1 base removed from V and 3 bases from J, the gap between germline ends came to 9 bases. Here the CDR3 DNA reads TGTGCCAGCAGTTTATTTGGGGGCGAAGAGACCCAGTACTTC. Amino acid sequence: CASSLFGGEETQYF.

The CDR3 here is CASSSYERTSGGSYNEQFF. Written as DNA, the CDR3 is TGTGCCAGCAGTTCCTACGAGAGGACTAGCGGGGGCTCCTACAATGAGCAGTTCTTC. This rearrangement joins TRBV27 to TRBJ2-1; 13 bases agree with TRBD2. The CDR3 is 19 residues long. J gave up 0 bases and V 4 bases, and 9 bases lay outside the gene matches. CDR1 is MNHEY, CDR2 SMNVEV, per germline (reference sequence).

V usage is TRBV5-4 and J usage is TRBJ2-3, with TRBD2 matching 9 bases. The CDR3 totals 18 residues. J gave up 1 base and V 0 bases, and 9 bases lay outside the gene matches. Per germline, CDR1 SGHNT and CDR2 YYREEE (reference sequence). The CDR3 is CASSLGVAGASRTDTQYF. The CDR3 nucleotides are TGTGCCAGCAGCTTGGGGGTAGCGGGAGCCTCTCGCACAGATACGCAGTATTTT. The full variable domain, its missing parts supplied by reference TRBV5-4 and TRBJ2-3, is ETGVTQSPTHLIKTRGQQVTLRCSSQSGHNTVSWYQQALGQGPQFIFQYYREEENGRGNFPPRFSGLQFPNYSSELNVNALELDDSALYLCASSLGVAGASRTDTQYFGPGTRLTVL.

The chain is built from TRBV9 and TRBJ2-2; 9 bases map to TRBD2. V lost 5 bases, J lost 2 bases, and 7 bases stayed unmatched. In germline, CDR1 is SGDLS, CDR2 YYNGEE. The CDR3 spans 16 residues. Here the CDR3 reads CASRSSSGNNTGELFF. The CDR3 DNA is TGTGCCAGCAGATCCTCTAGCGGGAATAACACCGGGGAGCTGTTTTTT.

Remarks on this clone: One junction end does not reproduce the germline sequence, and a read error may be involved. The J gene is TRBJ2-5, the V gene TRBV19; D gene unclear. The germline CDR1 and CDR2 sequences are LNHDA and SQIVND (reference sequence). There are 8 residues in the CDR3. CDR3 sequence: CASSPPHF. The CDR3 DNA reads TGTGCCAGTAGTCCGCCCCACTTC.

This chain links TRBV28 with TRBJ2-3; TRBD2 aligns across 9 bases. The CDR3 extends over 16 amino acids. Germline V gene lookup returns CDR1 MDHEN and CDR2 SYDVKM. The CDR3 sequence: CGRKASGAPSTDTQYF. The CDR3 DNA is TGTGGGCGCAAGGCTAGCGGGGCACCTAGCACAGATACGCAGTATTTT.

The rearrangement uses TRBV9 and TRBJ1-1; D might be TRBD1 (5 bases). Trimming pared 0 bases from V and 5 bases from J, leaving 11 bases between. This CDR3 has 14 amino acids. From germline, CDR1 is SGDLS and CDR2 YYNGEE. The chain's CDR3 is CASSVGDRHTEAFF. CDR3 bases: TGTGCCAGCAGCGTAGGAGACAGACATACTGAAGCTTTCTTT. The variable domain in full, with the rest retrieved from reference TRBV9 and TRBJ1-1, is DSGVTQTPKHLITATGQRVTLRCSPRSGDLSVYWYQQSLDQGLQFLIQYYNGEERAKGNILERFSAQQFPDLHSELNLSSLELGDSALYFCASSVGDRHTEAFFGQGTRLTVV.

This chain connects TRBV2 to TRBJ1-6; a possible D gene is TRBD1 (5 bases). Germline V gene lookup returns CDR1 SNHLY and CDR2 FYNNEI. This CDR3 comprises 13 residues. V was pared by 8 bases and J by 9 bases, with 14 bases between. The CDR3: CASVGTLGSPLHF. CDR3 nucleotide sequence: TGTGCCAGCGTCGGGACCCTGGGTTCACCCCTCCACTTT.

The V gene is TRBV5-1, the J gene TRBJ2-7, with D perhaps TRBD2 (5 bases). V was pared by 7 bases and J by 1 base, with 18 bases between. The CDR3 extends over 15 amino acids. Germline V gives CDR1 SGHRS, CDR2 YFSETQ. The CDR3, as DNA: TGCGCCAGCGCCATCACCGGGGATGGGTCCTACGAGCAGTACTTC. Protein product: CASAITGDGSYEQYF.

The rearrangement uses TRBV7-2 and TRBJ2-1; TRBD2 aligns across 9 bases. The CDR3 runs 19 residues. CDR1 SGHTA and CDR2 FQGNSA come from the germline V gene. V lost 4 bases and J lost 8; bases outside the gene matches: 21. The DNA of the CDR3 is TGTGCCAGCAGCTCCCGGCTGATTAGCGGGAGCATGGGTCAATATGAGCAGTTCTTC. Translating it yields CASSSRLISGSMGQYEQFF.

V gene TRBV5-1 combines with J gene TRBJ2-5, with D tentatively TRBD1 (5 bases). V lost 0 bases, J lost 5 bases, and 14 bases lay in between. In germline, CDR1 is SGHRS, CDR2 YFSETQ. The CDR3 has 15 amino acids. The CDR3 sequence: CASSLGTGPGETQYF. The CDR3, as DNA: TGCGCCAGCAGCTTGGGCACAGGCCCCGGGGAGACCCAGTACTTC.

This chain connects TRBV19 to TRBJ2-1; TRBD2 is a possible D gene (6 bases). The germline gives CDR1 LNHDA, CDR2 SQIVND (reference sequence). This CDR3 has 15 residues. V was pared by 3 bases and J by 9 bases, with 18 bases between. The DNA of the CDR3 is TGTGCCAGTAGTATCGAGGCGGGAACGATTGGTGAGCAGTTCTTC. It specifies CASSIEAGTIGEQFF.

The rearrangement uses TRBV30 and TRBJ2-7; no firm D call. From germline, CDR1 is GTSNPN and CDR2 SVGIG (reference sequence). CDR3 size: 15 residues. The ends were cut back, 2 bases at V and 0 bases at J, with 14 bases in the middle. Here the CDR3 reads CAWSPRQGFSYEQYF. DNA of the CDR3: TGTGCCTGGAGTCCCCGACAAGGGTTCTCCTACGAGCAGTACTTC.

The chain combines TRBV6-2 or TRBV6-3 with TRBJ1-2; 9 bases fit TRBD1. CDR3 length equals 14 residues. The V gene end was trimmed by 2 bases and the J gene end by 6 bases; junction bases not matched to a gene: 4. Per the germline V gene, CDR1 is MNHEY and CDR2 is SVGEGT. The CDR3 coding sequence is TGTGCCAGCAGTTACGTAACAGGGGGCGATGGCTACACCTTC. This gives the protein CASSYVTGGDGYTF.

The chain has TRBV4-2 and TRBJ2-2; a possible D gene is TRBD2 (6 bases). The CDR3 loop spans 14 amino acids. V shed 4 bases and J shed 7 bases, with 13 bases lying between them. The germline CDR1 and CDR2 sequences are LGHNA and YNFKEQ. The CDR3 loop is CASSPSGGFGELFF. CDR3 DNA sequence: TGTGCCAGCAGCCCCTCCGGGGGATTCGGGGAGCTGTTTTTT.

Written as DNA, the CDR3 is TGTGCCAGCAGCCAAAGGGGGACTAGCGGGAGCCCGGGTAGGGAGACCCAGTACTTC. Protein product: CASSQRGTSGSPGRETQYF. V is TRBV14 and J is TRBJ2-5; 14 bases line up with TRBD2. Germline values: CDR1 SGHDN, CDR2 FVKESK. The trim removed 2 bases at V and 5 bases at J, leaving 13 bases unmatched. This CDR3 spans 19 amino acids.

This clone appeared many times. The chain joins TRBV11-3 to TRBJ2-1; D possibly uses TRBD1 or TRBD2 (7 bases each). CDR3 length: 17 residues. V was cut by 6 bases and J by 4 bases, with 22 bases left in between. From germline, CDR1 is SGHNT and CDR2 YENEEA. CDR3 loop: CASSLTRGAGAYNEQFF. CDR3 nucleotides: TGTGCCAGCAGTTTAACCAGGGGGGCGGGAGCTTACAATGAGCAGTTCTTC.

V and J are TRBV6-5 and TRBJ2-7; no clear D. Germline V gene data show CDR1 as MNHEY and CDR2 as SVGAGI. The CDR3 extends over 14 amino acids. The ends were cut back, 0 bases at V and 4 bases at J, with 10 bases in the middle. CDR3 coding DNA: TGTGCCAGCAGTTACTCCGAAACCCCTTACGAGCAGTACTTC. It yields the protein CASSYSETPYEQYF.

This clone was seen just once. The CDR3 region has the DNA TGTGCCAGCAGTTACTCACCCAGGCCGGGAGAGACCCAGTACTTC. Its translation: CASSYSPRPGETQYF. The rearrangement uses TRBV6-2 or TRBV6-3 and TRBJ2-5; D not certain. CDR1 and CDR2 from the germline V gene are MNHEY and SVGEGT. V shed 0 bases and J shed 4 bases, with 12 bases lying between them. This CDR3 is built from 15 residues.

This chain joins TRBV7-8 and TRBJ2-7; 11 bases agree with TRBD2. CDR1 is SGHVS, CDR2 FQNEAQ, per germline. The V gene end was trimmed by 5 bases and the J gene end by 5 bases; junction bases not matched to a gene: 11. The CDR3 is made up of 16 amino acids. CDR3 nucleotide sequence: TGTGCCAGCAGCCCGGGACTAGCGGCTTTTAGGAACGAGCAGTACTTC. It specifies CASSPGLAAFRNEQYF.

This clone was picked up a small number of times. This chain connects TRBV5-6 to TRBJ2-7, with D maybe TRBD2 (6 bases). Germline CDR1 is SGHDT and CDR2 is YYEEEE. V was pared by 0 bases and J by 4 bases, with 11 bases between. The CDR3 is 14 residues long. The CDR3 DNA reads as TGTGCCAGCAGCTTGGTGCGTGGGGGGTACGAGCAGTACTTC. Amino acids: CASSLVRGGYEQYF.

This sequence joins TRBV5-4 and TRBJ2-3; D might be TRBD2 (6 bases). Trimming cost V 1 base and J 2 bases, with 8 bases left between them. CDR1 SGHNT and CDR2 YYREEE come from the germline V gene (reference sequence). CDR3 size: 14 residues. The CDR3 protein is CASSLKLATDTQYF. The DNA for the CDR3 is TGTGCCAGCAGCTTGAAACTAGCCACAGATACGCAGTATTTT.

This CDR3 is CASSKALGLNTEAFF. For the CDR3, the DNA is TGTGCCAGCAGCAAAGCGCTCGGGCTAAACACTGAAGCTTTCTTT. The V gene is TRBV21-1, the J gene TRBJ1-1. TRBV21-1 is a listed pseudogene. This CDR3 is 15 amino acids long.

The rearrangement links TRBV19 to TRBJ1-1; D gene ambiguous. CDR1 is LNHDA, CDR2 SQIVND, per germline (reference sequence). Between the trimmed V and J ends, which lost 1 base and 1 base, there was a span of 7 bases. The CDR3 consists of 14 residues. CDR3 loop: CASSIGLGNTEAFF. CDR3 coding DNA: TGTGCCAGTAGTATAGGCCTTGGGAACACTGAAGCTTTCTTT.

This chain links TRBV3-1 (or the pseudogene TRBV3-2) with TRBJ2-7; 9 bases agree with TRBD1. Trimming at V came to 4 bases and at J to 4 bases, leaving 5 bases not matched to a gene. The CDR3 is 14 residues long. The V gene's germline CDR1 is LGHDT and CDR2 YNNKEL (reference sequence). As DNA, the CDR3 is TGTGCCAGCAGCCGTGGGACAGGGAGATACGAGCAGTACTTC. It yields the protein CASSRGTGRYEQYF.

The chain has TRBV24-1 and TRBJ1-2; D call uncertain. The length of the CDR3 is 14 residues. CDR1 KGHDR and CDR2 SFDVKD come from the germline V gene. Trimming took 2 bases from V and 5 from J, leaving 11 bases between them. The CDR3, as DNA: TGTGCCACCAGTGATTCGACTAGAGGTTATGGCTACACCTTC. Translating it yields CATSDSTRGYGYTF.